This paragraph reports one T cell receptor beta chain. A junction boundary mismatches the germline segment, possibly from a read error. Some clones are missing from TCRdb's copy, which holds only in-frame ones; the method was immunoSEQ multiplex PCR. Of 360,000 or so clones in the sample, around 89% were seen once. This specimen comes from a study of blood T cell repertoires in COVID-19. The origin of this receptor is a man between 18 and 29 years old with active or convalescent COVID-19. Sequencing was carried out using peripheral blood.

As DNA, the CDR3 is TGTGCCAGCAGCCAATTCAAAGCCTCTGGGGCCAACGTGCTGACTTTC. Translating it yields CASSQFKASGANVLTF. The chain recombines TRBV4-2 with TRBJ2-6, with D possibly matching TRBD1 (5 bases). The CDR3 covers 16 residues. Germline CDR1 LGHNA, CDR2 YNFKEQ.